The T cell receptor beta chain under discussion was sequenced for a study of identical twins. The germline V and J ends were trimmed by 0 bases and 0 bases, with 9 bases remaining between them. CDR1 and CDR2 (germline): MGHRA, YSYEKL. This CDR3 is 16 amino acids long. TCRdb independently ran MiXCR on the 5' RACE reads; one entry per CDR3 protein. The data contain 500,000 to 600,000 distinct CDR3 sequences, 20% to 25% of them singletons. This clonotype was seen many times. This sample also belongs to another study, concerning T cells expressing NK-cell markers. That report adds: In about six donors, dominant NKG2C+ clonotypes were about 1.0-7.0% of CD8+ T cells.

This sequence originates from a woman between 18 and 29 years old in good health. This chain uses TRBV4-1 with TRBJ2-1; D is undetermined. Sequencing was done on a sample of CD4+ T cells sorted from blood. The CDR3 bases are TGCGCCAGCAGCCAAGATCGGTCGGGCTCCTACAATGAGCAGTTCTTC. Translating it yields CASSQDRSGSYNEQFF.